Sequencing of this T cell receptor beta chain was carried out in a study of somatic mutations in cytotoxic T cells in rheumatoid arthritis. At the level of the study: Patient blood, which was peripheral blood collected as 30 ml EDTA, was drawn right after diagnosis and before any treatment started. Points from the study as a whole: CD8+ T-cell clonality did not differ significantly between rheumatoid arthritis patients and age-matched healthy controls.

As handled by the study authors: Matches to published virus-specific TCRB sequences were rare among patient CD8+ clones larger than 1%. Method: immunoSEQ multiplex PCR; TCRdb's copy keeps in-frame clones and lacks some. The V and J calls and clone size were taken over from that table, and D and trimming were inferred from the DNA. The data hold around 29,000 clones, with approximately 85% observed a single time. Germline V gene data show CDR1 as LGHNA and CDR2 as YSLEER. V trimming: 1 base; J trimming: 3 bases; junction bases outside the gene matches: 0. The CDR3 contains 15 residues. Separation of CD4+ and CD8+ cells was performed by positive magnetic bead selection, and purity was verified by flow cytometry. As concerns this clone: The antigen remains unidentified.

The source is an adult with rheumatoid arthritis. Sequencing was carried out using CD8+ T cells sorted from blood. The V gene is TRBV4-3, the J gene TRBJ1-6; 7 bases agree with TRBD1. CDR3 sequence (DNA): TGCGCCAGCAGCCAAGGGGACAGCTATAATTCACCCCTCCACTTT. This encodes CASSQGDSYNSPLHF.